The next 12 T cell receptor beta chains were all read from a single sample in a study of cytomegalovirus exposure and HLA in healthy donors. PCR used 60 Vbeta primers and 13 Jbeta primers. TCRdb keeps only in-frame clones here, not all; method: immunoSEQ multiplex PCR. The table has some 150,000 clones, over 65% seen once. Sequences were obtained from PBMCs. These TCRs come from a woman in her 30s in good health and CMV-seronegative.

The chain couples TRBV2 to TRBJ1-2, with D possibly matching TRBD1 (6 bases). The V and J ends lost 6 bases and 7 bases respectively, with 12 bases between them. This CDR3 spans 12 amino acids. The germline gives CDR1 SNHLY, CDR2 FYNNEI. The CDR3 spells CASRVGQFGYTF. The CDR3, as DNA: TGTGCCAGCAGGGTCGGACAGTTTGGCTACACCTTC.

J is TRBJ2-2 and V is TRBV7-3; no clear D gene. CDR1 and CDR2 from the germline V gene are SGHTA and FQGTGA. Trimming took off 0 bases at V and 7 bases at J, with 12 bases between the two ends. The CDR3 is 15 amino acids. The CDR3 spells CASSLTSVYIGELFF. The DNA of the CDR3 is TGTGCCAGCAGCTTAACGTCAGTTTACATCGGGGAGCTGTTTTTT. Using reference TRBV7-3 and TRBJ2-2 for the parts outside the CDR3, the full variable domain is GAGVSQTPSNKVTEKGKYVELRCDPISGHTALYWYRQSLGQGPEFLIYFQGTGAADDSGLPNDRFFAVRPEGSVSTLKIQRTERGDSAVYLCASSLTSVYIGELFFGEGSRLTVL.

This clone was found once. This sequence joins TRBV5-1 and TRBJ1-2; a weak D match, TRBD1 (5 bases). The CDR3 totals 13 residues. Germline V CDR1 and CDR2: SGHRS, YFSETQ. V was trimmed by 2 bases and J by 8 bases, leaving 13 bases between them. CDR3 amino acids: CASSFGGGGGYTF. The DNA of the CDR3 is TGCGCCAGCAGCTTCGGGGGAGGAGGCGGCTACACCTTC.

Only a few counts were recorded for this clone. The chain has TRBV7-6 and TRBJ2-5; TRBD1 is a possible D gene (5 bases). This CDR3 spans 16 amino acids. CDR1 is SGHVS and CDR2 is FNYEAQ in the germline V gene. With 1 base removed from V and 2 bases from J, the gap between germline ends came to 14 bases. The CDR3 here is CASSLVGRAQQETQYF. CDR3 nucleotide sequence: TGTGCCAGCAGCTTAGTTGGCAGGGCGCAACAAGAGACCCAGTACTTC.

The genes are TRBV5-1 and TRBJ2-3; D gene ambiguous. CDR3 length equals 16 residues. Trimming took 5 bases from V and 2 from J, leaving 18 bases between them. Germline V gene sequence: CDR1 SGHRS, CDR2 YFSETQ. CDR3 DNA sequence: TGCGCCAGCAGAGATACAACCGGGTCCAACACAGATACGCAGTATTTT. This sequence encodes CASRDTTGSNTDTQYF. The full variable domain, completed using reference TRBV5-1 and TRBJ2-3, is KAGVTQTPRYLIKTRGQQVTLSCSPISGHRSVSWYQQTPGQGLQFLFEYFSETQRNKGNFPGRFSGRQFSNSRSEMNVSTLELGDSALYLCASRDTTGSNTDTQYFGPGTRLTVL.

This chain links TRBV5-1 with TRBJ1-1; 12 nucleotides match TRBD1. Germline trimming cut 6 bases from V and 3 bases from J; bases unmatched to any gene: 6. Germline V gene lookup returns CDR1 SGHRS and CDR2 YFSETQ. CDR3 length: 15 residues. The CDR3, as DNA: TGCGCCAGCAACCGGGACAGGGGGCGCGACACTGAAGCTTTCTTT. It encodes CASNRDRGRDTEAFF.

The chain joins TRBV5-6 to TRBJ2-1, with TRBD2 identical over 8 bases. The CDR3 has 15 amino acids. Germline lookup yields CDR1 SGHDT and CDR2 YYEEEE. V gave up 3 bases and J gave up 6 bases; unmatched junction bases: 8. Here the CDR3 reads CASSSIGLAGNEQFF. In DNA, the CDR3 is TGTGCCAGCAGCTCCATCGGACTAGCAGGCAATGAGCAGTTCTTC.

The rearrangement joins TRBV19 to TRBJ1-5; D unclear. Trimming removed 7 bases from V and 5 bases from J, with 18 bases in between. This CDR3 spans 15 amino acids. Germline V gives CDR1 LNHDA, CDR2 SQIVND (reference sequence). CDR3 protein: CASTQWAESYQPQHF. The CDR3 nucleotides are TGTGCCAGTACCCAATGGGCAGAATCTTATCAGCCCCAGCATTTT.

The chain links TRBV9 to TRBJ2-5; no reliable D call. This CDR3 has 15 residues. CDR1 and CDR2 from the germline V gene are SGDLS and YYNGEE. V gave up 2 bases and J gave up 2 bases, with 13 bases separating them. CDR3 protein: CASSVGPTPQETQYF. The CDR3 DNA is TGTGCCAGCAGCGTCGGTCCGACACCTCAAGAGACCCAGTACTTC.

In this sample, this clone turned up once. This chain connects TRBV4-2 to TRBJ2-5; possible D gene TRBD2, 6 bases. Matching the DNA end better, TRBJ2-7 makes the J call doubtful. The CDR3 has 17 amino acids. Germline loops: CDR1 LGHNA, CDR2 YNFKEQ. The DNA for the CDR3 is TGTGCCAGCAGCCAAGAGGAAGGTGGAGGGGTTTCCTACGAGCAGTACTTC. Translation gives CASSQEEGGGVSYEQYF.

This clone appeared a single time. DNA for the CDR3: TGCAGCGTTTCACAGGGGGGGAGAGGGACCCAGTACTTC. Its translation: CSVSQGGRGTQYF. V and J are TRBV29-1 and TRBJ2-5; D may be TRBD1 (8 bases). The CDR3 length is 13 residues. Trimming removed 5 bases from V and 7 bases from J, with 17 bases in between. Per the germline V gene, CDR1 is SQVTM and CDR2 is ANQGSEA.

This clone was seen a handful of times. This chain links TRBV9 with TRBJ2-7, with D perhaps TRBD2 (6 bases). This CDR3 contains 15 residues. Trimming removed 0 bases at V and 3 bases at J, with 13 bases between. Looked up from germline, CDR1 is SGDLS and CDR2 is YYNGEE. CDR3 in amino acids: CASSVAATRNYEQYF. CDR3 nucleotides: TGTGCCAGCAGCGTAGCGGCGACTAGGAACTACGAGCAGTACTTC.